These 27 T cell receptor beta chains were sequenced from one sample in a study of molecular identifiers for immune sequencing clone quantification. Using its own MiXCR run on the PCR reads, TCRdb lists one record per CDR3 protein. The table has approximately 680,000 distinct CDR3 sequences, roughly 27% seen once. Sequenced: naive CD8+ T cells from blood, with Jurkat cell RNA spiked in. Subset here: FACS-sorted CD8+CD4-CCR7+CD45RA+ naive T cells. Receptor source: a human donor in good health. Some libraries in this study had Jurkat cell RNA spiked in.

On this clonotype: This is likely a read error, given that the CDR3 carries no conserved phenylalanine or tryptophan at its end. V usage is TRBV6-5 and J usage is TRBJ2-1; possibly TRBD2 for D (5 bases). Trimming removed 6 bases at V and 0 bases at J, with 12 bases between. There are 15 residues in the CDR3. Germline-derived CDR1 and CDR2 are MNHEY and SVGAGI. The CDR3 DNA sequence: TGTGCCAGCAGCTCAGACGGGGACTCCTACAATGAGCAGTTCTCC. This codes for CASSSDGDSYNEQFS.

The CDR3 DNA sequence: TGTGCCACCAGTGATCCTACCACGGATTCTTACAATGAGCAGTTCTTC. Protein: CATSDPTTDSYNEQFF. The chain joins TRBV24-1 to TRBJ2-1; no clear D gene. The CDR3 is 16 amino acids. Deletions cut 3 bases from V and 4 bases from J, with 15 bases between. Germline V gene data show CDR1 as KGHDR and CDR2 as SFDVKD.

As for this clonotype: One base away lies a much larger clone, so this may be a sequencing read error. The chain is built from TRBV7-9 and TRBJ2-2; possible D gene TRBD2, 6 bases. This CDR3 is 14 amino acids long. The germline CDR1 and CDR2 sequences are SEHNR and FQNEAQ (reference sequence). Trimming removed 4 bases from V and 9 bases from J, with 15 bases in between. CDR3 sequence reads: CASSYLGGARELFF. CDR3 nucleotides: TGTGCCAGCAGCTACCTCGGGGGAGCCAGGGAGCTGTTTTTT.

Turning to this clonotype: This may be a read error, as it is one base from a much larger clone. The chain uses TRBV7-6 and TRBJ2-3; D is unresolved. The CDR3 totals 13 residues. Germline V gene lookup returns CDR1 SGHVS and CDR2 FNYEAQ. The CDR3 here is CASSSDLPDTRYF. DNA of the CDR3: TGTGCCAGCAGCTCTGATCTCCCAGATACGCGGTATTTT. Full variable domain (missing parts from reference TRBV7-6 and TRBJ2-3): GAGVSQSPRYKVTKRGQDVALRCDPISGHVSLYWYRQALGQGPEFLTYFNYEAQQDKSGLPNDRFSAERPEGSISTLTIQRTEQRDSAMYRCASSSDLPDTRYFGPGTRLTVL.

Remarks on this clonotype: One junction end does not reproduce the germline sequence, and a read error may be involved. The chain couples TRBV7-7 to TRBJ2-1, with a weak D call TRBD1 (5 bases). The CDR3 covers 19 residues. Germline V gene sequence: CDR1 SSHAT, CDR2 FNYEAQ (reference sequence). Here the CDR3 DNA reads TGTGCCAGCACCTTACCAGGGATCGGTCGGAGTGGTCTGGGCAATGAGCAGTTCTTC. Encoded protein: CASTLPGIGRSGLGNEQFF.

The chain is built from TRBV6-2 or TRBV6-3 and TRBJ2-7; D is ambiguous. The CDR3 has 13 amino acids. The germline CDR1 and CDR2 sequences are MNHEY and SVGEGT. V lost 2 bases and J lost 3, with 8 bases in between. The chain's CDR3 is CASSYLDGYEQYF. The DNA for the CDR3 is TGTGCCAGCAGTTACCTGGACGGCTACGAGCAGTACTTC.

In regard to this clonotype: One end of the junction is discordant with germline, which a read error may explain. The chain combines TRBV20-1 with TRBJ2-7, with 10 bases that match TRBD2. The CDR3 consists of 14 residues. Germline V CDR1 and CDR2: DFQATT, SNEGSKA (reference sequence). This CDR3 reads CSARTSGDLYEPYF. As DNA, the CDR3 is TGCAGTGCCCGGACTAGCGGAGATCTCTACGAGCCGTACTTC.

This clonotype has at least ten counts. The genes are TRBV4-3 and TRBJ1-1; no definite D call. The ends were cut back, 0 bases at V and 0 bases at J, with 8 bases in the middle. There are 15 residues in the CDR3. Germline CDR1 reads LGHNA; CDR2 reads YSLEER. CDR3 loop: CASSQDFTLNTEAFF. The CDR3 nucleotides are TGCGCCAGCAGCCAAGATTTCACCCTGAACACTGAAGCTTTCTTT.

This clonotype was picked up many times. The chain employs TRBV4-3 and TRBJ2-6, with a possible D match to TRBD2 (6 bases). Trimming left V 1 base short and J 3 bases short, with 13 bases between. This CDR3 comprises 17 residues. In germline, CDR1 is LGHNA, CDR2 YSLEER. CDR3 protein: CASSQGPGESGANVLTF. The CDR3 nucleotides read TGCGCCAGCAGCCAAGGGCCGGGAGAGAGTGGGGCCAACGTCCTGACTTTC.

The chain uses TRBV7-2 and TRBJ2-5; 8 nucleotides match TRBD2. V lost 5 bases, J lost 7 bases, and 21 bases stayed unmatched. From germline, CDR1 is SGHTA and CDR2 FQGNSA. The CDR3 covers 18 residues. CDR3 coding DNA: TGTGCCAGCAGCCCTCCGCTTACCTTCGGGGGGGCTGGAGGGACCCAGTACTTC. Protein: CASSPPLTFGGAGGTQYF.

The chain links TRBV9 to TRBJ1-4; D not resolved. CDR1 and CDR2 from the germline V gene are SGDLS and YYNGEE. V was trimmed by 0 bases and J by 8 bases, leaving 11 bases between them. The CDR3 spans 14 residues. The CDR3 loop is CASSVDGGREKLFF. The DNA for the CDR3 is TGTGCCAGCAGCGTAGATGGAGGTCGAGAAAAACTGTTTTTT.

The chain is built from TRBV4-1 and TRBJ1-2; D possibly corresponds to TRBD1 (5 bases). The germline gives CDR1 MGHRA, CDR2 YSYEKL. The CDR3 contains 16 residues. Trimming left V 3 bases short and J 0 bases short, with 14 bases between. CDR3 amino acids: CASSHTMTAANYGYTF. DNA for the CDR3: TGCGCCAGCAGCCATACGATGACAGCAGCTAACTATGGCTACACCTTC.

The chain carries TRBV7-2 and TRBJ2-5; D tentatively fits TRBD1 or TRBD2 (5 bases each). The CDR3 spans 15 residues. Germline V gene lookup returns CDR1 SGHTA and CDR2 FQGNSA. The V end was cut by 6 bases, the J end by 5 bases, with 19 bases between. The CDR3: CASSPVLAGAETQYF. The CDR3, as DNA: TGTGCCAGCAGTCCAGTTTTAGCCGGGGCCGAGACCCAGTACTTC.

This clonotype was observed at least ten times. The rearrangement joins TRBV6-2 or TRBV6-3 to TRBJ1-1; D remains ambiguous. The CDR3 has 15 residues. Deletions cut 7 bases from V and 0 bases from J, with 15 bases between. Germline loops: CDR1 MNHEY, CDR2 SVGEGT. The CDR3 DNA is TGTGCCAGCAAGTATTGGGCGGCCTTGAACACTGAAGCTTTCTTT. This translates into CASKYWAALNTEAFF.

This chain uses TRBV6-2 or TRBV6-3 with TRBJ2-7; D is uncertain. The CDR3 totals 13 residues. Trimming left V 2 bases short and J 4 bases short, with 9 bases between. Germline-derived CDR1 and CDR2 are MNHEY and SVGEGT. The CDR3 bases are TGTGCCAGCAGTTACGGGAACTTTTACGAGCAGTACTTC. As protein: CASSYGNFYEQYF.

Worth noting for this clonotype: A read error may be the cause here, since a much bigger clone is one base away. In DNA, the CDR3 is TGTGCCAGCAGTATAGGGACTAGCGGCAAAGACATTCAGTACTTC. Translating gives CASSIGTSGKDIQYF. The rearrangement links TRBV28 to TRBJ2-4; 11 bases line up with TRBD2. CDR1 is MDHEN, CDR2 SYDVKM, per germline. The CDR3 is made up of 15 amino acids.

A few counts support this clonotype. V usage is TRBV9 and J usage is TRBJ2-4, with TRBD2 as a possible D gene (6 bases). V was pared by 2 bases and J by 1 base, with 10 bases between. Germline assignment: CDR1 SGDLS and CDR2 YYNGEE. This CDR3 has 15 amino acids. In DNA, the CDR3 is TGTGCCAGCAGCGTCGGGGGATTGGCCAAAAACATTCAGTACTTC. As protein: CASSVGGLAKNIQYF.

This clonotype was detected many times. CDR3 nucleotide sequence: TGCGCCAGCAGCCCAAGACGACAGGGTCTAGACTACGAGCAGTACTTC. It is translated as CASSPRRQGLDYEQYF. The chain joins TRBV5-1 to TRBJ2-7; TRBD1 matches 7 bases. CDR1 SGHRS and CDR2 YFSETQ come from the germline V gene. This CDR3 has 16 residues. V lost 4 bases to trimming and J lost 3 bases; unmatched junction nucleotides: 13. The whole variable domain, filled in from reference TRBV5-1 and TRBJ2-7, reads KAGVTQTPRYLIKTRGQQVTLSCSPISGHRSVSWYQQTPGQGLQFLFEYFSETQRNKGNFPGRFSGRQFSNSRSEMNVSTLELGDSALYLCASSPRRQGLDYEQYFGPGTRLTVT.

Many counts were recorded for this clonotype. The chain is built from TRBV29-1 and TRBJ2-2; D is unclear. CDR3 length equals 11 residues. Per germline, CDR1 SQVTM and CDR2 ANQGSEA. Between the trimmed V and J ends, which lost 6 bases and 6 bases, there was a span of 8 bases. The CDR3 sequence: CSVRLSGELFF. The CDR3 bases are TGCAGCGTCAGACTGTCCGGGGAGCTGTTTTTT.

This clonotype was seen ten or more times. This chain uses TRBV9 with TRBJ2-7; no firm D call. V lost 0 bases, J lost 4 bases, and 14 bases lay in between. Germline-derived CDR1 and CDR2 are SGDLS and YYNGEE. This CDR3 comprises 15 residues. As DNA, the CDR3 is TGTGCCAGCAGCGTAGAAGACCAGCCCGGGTACGAGCAGTACTTC. As protein: CASSVEDQPGYEQYF.

Points on this clonotype: Possible read error: a much larger clone is one base away. The chain carries TRBV7-2 and TRBJ2-1; D may be TRBD1 or TRBD2 (5 bases each). The germline CDR1 and CDR2 sequences are SGHTA and FQGNSA. This CDR3 is 17 amino acids long. CDR3 DNA: TGTGCCAGCAGCTTATACCCCGGGGCTGTGGCCTACGAGGAGCAGTCCTTC. As protein: CASSLYPGAVAYEEQSF.

As to this clonotype: This may come from a read error, since a much larger clone is one base off. As the CDR3 is not closed by the conserved phenylalanine or tryptophan, this likely results from a read error. J is TRBJ2-3 and V is TRBV9; the D call may be TRBD1 or TRBD2 (6 bases each). Germline assignment: CDR1 SGDLS and CDR2 YYNGEE. The ends were cut back, 4 bases at V and 4 bases at J, with 16 bases in the middle. This CDR3 has 15 amino acids. CDR3 loop: CASSHQGGLSDTQYL. Here the CDR3 DNA reads TGTGCCAGCAGCCACCAAGGGGGACTTTCAGATACGCAGTATCTT.

As to this clonotype: Given a much more abundant clone one base away, this may be a read error. The CDR3 does not end in the conserved phenylalanine or tryptophan, so this is likely a read error. The chain carries TRBV5-1 and TRBJ1-1, with D possibly being TRBD1 (5 bases). V dropped 4 bases and J dropped 0 bases, with 10 bases sitting between them. Germline values: CDR1 SGHRS, CDR2 YFSETQ. CDR3 size: 14 residues. CDR3 nucleotides: TGCGCCAGCAGCACGGGACCGATGAACACTGAAGCTTTCCTT. Protein product: CASSTGPMNTEAFL.

The chain's CDR3 is CASSQGLAGGPHTGELFF. CDR3 nucleotide sequence: TGCGCCAGCAGCCAAGGACTAGCGGGGGGCCCGCACACCGGGGAGCTGTTTTTT. This chain links TRBV4-3 with TRBJ2-2, with 13 bases aligning to TRBD2. J gave up 3 bases and V 1 base, and 5 bases lay outside the gene matches. The CDR3 loop spans 18 amino acids. CDR1 is LGHNA and CDR2 is YSLEER in the germline V gene.

This clonotype was picked up many times. This chain uses TRBV5-8 with TRBJ1-1; D perhaps matches TRBD1 (5 bases). Germline V gene data show CDR1 as SGHTS and CDR2 as YDEGEE. V was clipped by 5 bases and J by 6 bases, with 20 bases between them. The CDR3 is made up of 15 amino acids. As DNA, the CDR3 is TGTGCCAGCAGTCTCAGTCCAGGGTTTAGAGCTGAAGCTTTCTTT. Its translation is CASSLSPGFRAEAFF.

As for this clonotype: Because the CDR3 is missing its conserved closing phenylalanine or tryptophan, this is likely a read error. This chain connects TRBV25-1 to TRBJ2-5; perhaps TRBD1 as D (5 bases). Germline V gives CDR1 MGHDK, CDR2 SYGVNS. The CDR3 totals 15 residues. V lost 0 bases to trimming and J lost 1 base, with 9 bases between them. CDR3 residues: CASSEYIGAQETQYY. The CDR3 DNA reads TGTGCCAGCAGTGAATACATAGGGGCCCAAGAGACCCAGTACTAC.

This clonotype appeared a few times. V is TRBV7-8 and J is TRBJ2-3, with TRBD2 matching 15 bases. CDR1 and CDR2 (germline): SGHVS, FQNEAQ. This CDR3 region has 18 residues. V gave up 5 bases and J gave up 0 bases; unmatched junction bases: 6. The CDR3 is CASSHGLAGGFSTDTQYF. In DNA form, the CDR3 reads TGTGCCAGCAGCCATGGACTAGCGGGGGGGTTTAGCACAGATACGCAGTATTTT.